This is a list of T cell receptor beta chains from one sample in a study of breast tumors, draining lymph nodes, adjacent tissues. In TCRdb, the multiplex PCR reads were re-called with MiXCR into one record per CDR3 protein. The data hold around 140,000 distinct CDR3 sequences, with 20% to 25% observed a single time. The sequencing sample was made of axillary lymph node tissue. These receptors all stem from a female donor with breast cancer. Some clones in this sample may be carry-over from other donors' samples. Each CDR3 is given with its conserved first and last residue. D genes are given only for firm matches. Size tells how often a clone was seen (once, few, many) or the class of an expanded clone, and some rows leave it out.

many,.,TRBV4-1,TRBJ2-1,CASSHAGLTGYNEQFF,TGCGCCAGCAGCCACGCTGGACTGACCGGTTACAATGAGCAGTTCTTC
many,TRBD2,TRBV30,TRBJ2-1,CAWREAGGNNEQFF,TGTGCCTGGAGGGAAGCGGGAGGGAACAATGAGCAGTTCTTC
once,.,TRBV6-5,TRBJ2-4,CASSYNGWGAKNIQYF,TGTGCCAGCAGTTACAACGGATGGGGGGCCAAAAACATTCAGTACTTC
many,.,TRBV5-1,TRBJ2-7,CASSPRAGRSYEQYF,TGCGCCAGCAGCCCCCGGGCAGGGCGGTCCTACGAGCAGTACTTC
many,TRBD1,TRBV6-5,TRBJ2-1,CASTKGGRDEQFF,TGTGCCAGCACCAAAGGGGGCAGAGATGAGCAGTTCTTC
.,.,TRBV12-3/TRBV12-4,TRBJ2-6,CASSFAHAGGANVLTF,TGTGCCAGCAGTTTCGCTCACGCTGGAGGGGCCAACGTCCTGACTTTC
many,.,TRBV4-3,TRBJ2-5,CASSQQLELQETQYF,TGCGCCAGCAGCCAACAACTAGAGCTCCAAGAGACCCAGTACTTC
many,.,TRBV18,TRBJ2-7,CASSPYGTYYEQYF,TGTGCCAGCTCACCATACGGGACATACTACGAGCAGTACTTC
many,.,TRBV6-1,TRBJ2-1,CASSEVNRAYNEQFF,TGTGCCAGCAGTGAAGTAAACAGGGCTTACAATGAGCAGTTCTTC
once,.,TRBV28,TRBJ1-2,CASIGSAGRAEIGGYTF,TGTGCCAGCATTGGCTCGGCGGGGAGGGCGGAGATCGGTGGCTACACCTTC
many,.,TRBV6-5,TRBJ1-6,CASSYSMSQGSSYNSPLHF,TGTGCCAGCAGTTACTCGATGAGCCAGGGAAGCTCCTATAATTCACCCCTCCACTTT
many,TRBD1,TRBV18,TRBJ1-2,CASSQTGGDGYTF,TGTGCCAGCTCACAGACAGGGGGTGATGGCTACACCTTC
many,.,TRBV11-3,TRBJ2-5,CASSWDTSRETQYF,TGTGCCAGCAGCTGGGACACTTCTAGGGAGACCCAGTACTTC
.,TRBD1,TRBV5-6,TRBJ2-2,CASGPTSTGARELFF,TGTGCCAGCGGCCCAACATCGACAGGGGCCAGGGAGCTGTTTTTT
many,TRBD1,TRBV10-2,TRBJ2-7,CASTDDRGYEQYF,TGCGCCAGCACCGACGACAGGGGATACGAGCAGTACTTC
many,TRBD2,TRBV12-3/TRBV12-4,TRBJ2-3,CASSSSASGRTDTQYF,TGTGCCAGCAGTTCCTCGGCTAGCGGGCGCACAGATACGCAGTATTTT
many,.,TRBV20-1,TRBJ2-3,CSARGLGTGPLAGHTDTQYF,TGCAGTGCTAGAGGTCTCGGGACAGGACCTCTAGCGGGCCACACAGATACGCAGTATTTT
many,.,TRBV20-1,TRBJ1-6,CSASPDTAYSPLHF,TGCAGTGCTAGCCCTGATACAGCCTATTCACCCCTCCACTTT
many,.,TRBV9,TRBJ2-3,CASSPLRSTDTQYF,TGTGCCAGCAGCCCCCTCCGAAGCACAGATACGCAGTATTTT
many,.,TRBV4-1,TRBJ2-7,CASSQDHRQISYEQYF,TGCGCCAGCAGCCAAGATCATCGGCAGATCTCCTACGAGCAGTACTTC
many,.,TRBV18,TRBJ2-5,CASSPGGTQYF,TGTGCCAGCTCACCAGGGGGGACCCAGTACTTC
many,.,TRBV6-1,TRBJ2-1,CASSPGTPLLHEQFF,TGTGCCAGCAGCCCCGGGACGCCTCTGTTACATGAGCAGTTCTTC
many,TRBD1,TRBV19,TRBJ2-7,CASSVQGAGPYEQYF,TGTGCCAGTAGCGTCCAGGGGGCCGGTCCGTACGAGCAGTACTTC
many,.,TRBV20-1,TRBJ1-2,CSARDKANFYGYTF,TGCAGTGCTAGAGATAAGGCCAACTTCTATGGCTACACCTTC
many,.,TRBV7-9,TRBJ2-1,CASNFFLGALYNEQFF,TGTGCCAGCAACTTTTTCCTCGGGGCTTTATACAATGAGCAGTTCTTC
once,.,TRBV20-1,TRBJ1-2,CSAKDRGGGNYGYTF,TGCAGTGCTAAAGATCGGGGGGGCGGGAACTACGGCTACACCTTC
many,.,TRBV11-3,TRBJ2-7,CASSPGDGHYEQYF,TGTGCCAGCAGCCCCGGGGACGGACACTACGAGCAGTACTTC
.,.,TRBV27,TRBJ2-2,CASSTSRNTGELFF,TGTGCCAGCAGCACGTCGAGAAACACCGGGGAGCTGTTTTTT
.,TRBD1,TRBV7-3,TRBJ2-6,CASSYPGQITAGANVLTF,TGTGCCAGCAGCTATCCGGGACAGATTACCGCTGGGGCCAACGTCCTGACTTTC
many,.,TRBV18,TRBJ2-7,CASSYGQTYEQYF,TGTGCCAGCTCATATGGACAGACCTACGAGCAGTACTTC
many,.,TRBV4-1,TRBJ2-2,CASRASELRGGELFF,TGCGCCAGCAGGGCTAGCGAGCTAAGGGGCGGGGAGCTGTTTTTT
few,.,TRBV27,TRBJ2-3,CASSTLGRQYF,TGTGCCAGCAGTACTCTGGGTCGGCAGTATTTT
.,TRBD2,TRBV15,TRBJ2-4,CATSRDRAGGLAKNIQYF,TGTGCCACCAGCAGAGATAGGGCGGGAGGTCTAGCCAAAAACATTCAGTACTTC
.,.,TRBV20-1,TRBJ2-1,CSAPRGLQKNEQFF,TGCAGTGCTCCCCGGGGACTCCAGAAGAATGAGCAGTTCTTC
few,TRBD2,TRBV7-2,TRBJ2-5,CASSHSGGEETQYF,TGTGCCAGCAGCCATAGCGGGGGGGAGGAGACCCAGTACTTC
few,.,TRBV28,TRBJ1-5,CASSLSQGNQPQHF,TGTGCCAGCAGTTTATCTCAGGGGAACCAGCCCCAGCATTTT
many,.,TRBV11-2,TRBJ1-3,CASSLGFDSGNTIYF,TGTGCCAGCAGCTTAGGTTTTGACTCTGGAAACACCATATATTTT
many,.,TRBV30,TRBJ1-5,CAWSVGVGMSPQHF,TGTGCCTGGAGTGTAGGGGTGGGAATGTCGCCCCAGCATTTT
many,TRBD2,TRBV6-5,TRBJ2-3,CASRSHLSGRGPDTQYF,TGTGCCAGCAGGTCCCACCTTAGCGGGAGGGGACCAGATACGCAGTATTTT
many,.,TRBV28,TRBJ2-7,CASSLTVYEQYF,TGTGCCAGCAGTTTGACAGTATACGAGCAGTACTTC
many,TRBD2,TRBV20-1,TRBJ2-3,CSAKGLAGGPPDTQYF,TGCAGTGCCAAGGGACTAGCGGGAGGGCCCCCAGATACGCAGTATTTT
many,.,TRBV4-2,TRBJ2-2,CASSPGRGDTGELFF,TGTGCCAGCAGCCCAGGGAGAGGGGACACCGGGGAGCTGTTTTTT
.,.,TRBV4-1,TRBJ2-4,CASSQTDSLAKNIQYF,TGCGCCAGCAGCCAAACGGATAGTCTAGCCAAAAACATTCAGTACTTC
.,.,TRBV28,TRBJ1-4,CASRIGGAEEKLFF,TGTGCCAGCAGGATCGGGGGGGCGGAAGAAAAACTGTTTTTT